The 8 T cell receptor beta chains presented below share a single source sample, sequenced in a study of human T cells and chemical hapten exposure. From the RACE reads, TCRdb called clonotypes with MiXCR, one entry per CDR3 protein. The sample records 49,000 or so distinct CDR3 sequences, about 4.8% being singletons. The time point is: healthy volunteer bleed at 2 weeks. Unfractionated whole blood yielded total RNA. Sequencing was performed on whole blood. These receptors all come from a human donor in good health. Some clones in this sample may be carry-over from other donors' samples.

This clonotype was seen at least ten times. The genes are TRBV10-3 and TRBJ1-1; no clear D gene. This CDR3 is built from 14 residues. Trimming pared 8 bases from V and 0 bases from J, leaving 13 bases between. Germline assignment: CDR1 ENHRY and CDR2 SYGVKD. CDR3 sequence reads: CAIRGFGLNTEAFF. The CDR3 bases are TGTGCCATCCGAGGATTTGGATTGAACACTGAAGCTTTCTTT.

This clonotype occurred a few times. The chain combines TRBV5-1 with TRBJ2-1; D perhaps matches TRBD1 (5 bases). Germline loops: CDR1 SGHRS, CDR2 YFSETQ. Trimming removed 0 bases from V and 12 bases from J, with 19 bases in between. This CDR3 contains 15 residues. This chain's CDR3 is CASSLESLPVRGQFF. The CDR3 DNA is TGCGCCAGCAGCTTGGAAAGTCTTCCGGTAAGGGGGCAGTTCTTC.

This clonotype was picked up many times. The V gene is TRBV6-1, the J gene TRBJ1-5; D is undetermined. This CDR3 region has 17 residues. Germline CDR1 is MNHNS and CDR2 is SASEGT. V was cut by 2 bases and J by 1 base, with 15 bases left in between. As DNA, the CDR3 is TGTGCCAGCAGTGAATTGGGGTCCCTAGGAAGCAATCAGCCCCAGCATTTT. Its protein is CASSELGSLGSNQPQHF.

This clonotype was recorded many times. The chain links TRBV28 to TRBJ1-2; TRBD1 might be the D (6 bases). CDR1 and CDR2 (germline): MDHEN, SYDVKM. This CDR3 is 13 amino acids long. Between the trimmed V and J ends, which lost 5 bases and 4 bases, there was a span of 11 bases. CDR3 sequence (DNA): TGTGCCAGCAGTGCCGGGACATTCTATGGCTACACCTTC. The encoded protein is CASSAGTFYGYTF.

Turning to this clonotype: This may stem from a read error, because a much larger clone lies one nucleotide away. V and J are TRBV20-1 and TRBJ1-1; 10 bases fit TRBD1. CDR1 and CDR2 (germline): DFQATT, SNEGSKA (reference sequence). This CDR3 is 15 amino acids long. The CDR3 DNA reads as TGCAGTGCTAGAGGTAGACAGGGGGCGAACTCTGAAGCTTTCTTT. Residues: CSARGRQGANSEAFF.

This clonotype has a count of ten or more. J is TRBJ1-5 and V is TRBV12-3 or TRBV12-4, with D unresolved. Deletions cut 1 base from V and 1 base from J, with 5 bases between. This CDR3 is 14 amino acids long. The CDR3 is CASSLGSSNQPQHF. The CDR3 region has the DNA TGTGCCAGCAGTTTAGGTTCCAGCAATCAGCCCCAGCATTTT.

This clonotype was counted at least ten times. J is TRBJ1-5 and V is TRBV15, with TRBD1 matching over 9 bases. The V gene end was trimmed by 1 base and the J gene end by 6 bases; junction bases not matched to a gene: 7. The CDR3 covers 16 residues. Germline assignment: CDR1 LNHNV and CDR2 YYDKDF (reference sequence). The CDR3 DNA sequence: TGTGCCACCAGCAGAGGGGGGGGACAGGGCACTCAGCCCCAGCATTTT. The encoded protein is CATSRGGGQGTQPQHF.

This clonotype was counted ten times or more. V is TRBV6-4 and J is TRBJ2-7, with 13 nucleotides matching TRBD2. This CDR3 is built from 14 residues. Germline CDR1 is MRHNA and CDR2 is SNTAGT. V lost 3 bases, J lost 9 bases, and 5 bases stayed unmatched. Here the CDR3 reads CASSEGTSGTRQYF. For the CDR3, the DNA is TGTGCCAGCAGTGAGGGGACTAGCGGGACCCGGCAGTACTTC.